This is a list of T cell receptor beta chains from one sample in a study of cytomegalovirus exposure and HLA in healthy donors. The protocol was immunoSEQ multiplex PCR, while the TCRdb copy is restricted to in-frame clones and leaves out a portion. The sample carries over 90,000 clones, roughly 76% recorded once. Sequencing used PBMCs. The receptors come from a man aged 35 to 55 in good health and CMV-seronegative. CDR3s include the opening cysteine and the closing phenylalanine or tryptophan. A D gene is named only where the DNA matches it firmly. Not all rows give a size; the values are once, few, many and, for expanded clones, a class.

D	V	size	J	DNA	CDR3
TRBD2	TRBV27	NA	TRBJ2-5	TGTGCCAGCAGTACCAGACTAGCGGGACCCCAAGAGACCCAGTACTTC	CASSTRLAGPQETQYF
TRBD2	TRBV11-2	few	TRBJ2-5	TGTGCCAGCAGCTTCTCCGGGACTAGCGGGGAGACCCAGTACTTC	CASSFSGTSGETQYF
NA	TRBV29-1	NA	TRBJ2-5	TGCAGCGTTAAGACAGGTGGCCAAGAGACCCAGTACTTC	CSVKTGGQETQYF
NA	TRBV10-3	NA	TRBJ2-5	TGTGCCACCCAGAAGGAATTGGACAGCCTACAAGAGACCCAGTACTTC	CATQKELDSLQETQYF
TRBD1	TRBV19	NA	TRBJ1-1	TGTGCCAGTAGTATTAGCGGGACAGGGGCCTCTGAAGCTTTCTTT	CASSISGTGASEAFF
NA	TRBV6-7	few	TRBJ1-4	TGTGCCAGCAGCCGGGACTTCGGGATTGGTCGGCTTAATGAAAAACTGTTTTTT	CASSRDFGIGRLNEKLFF
TRBD2	TRBV5-4	few	TRBJ2-5	TGTGCCAGCAGCGTTGGGGGGTCTAGCGGGGGTATTAGGACCCAGTACTTC	CASSVGGSSGGIRTQYF
TRBD2	TRBV2	NA	TRBJ2-1	TGTGCCATCCTCTCCTCAGCGGGGGTTTACGACAATGAGCAGTTCTTC	CAILSSAGVYDNEQFF
NA	TRBV6-1	NA	TRBJ2-3	TGTGCCAGCAGCCCCCGACTCGAAGATACGCAGTATTTT	CASSPRLEDTQYF
TRBD1	TRBV5-1	NA	TRBJ1-6	TGCGCCAGCAGCATTCTGACAGGGGGCAATTCACCCCTCCACTTT	CASSILTGGNSPLHF
TRBD1	TRBV6-1	NA	TRBJ2-7	TGTGCCAGCAGACGGGACAGCACCTACGAGCAGTACTTC	CASRRDSTYEQYF
TRBD2	TRBV30	NA	TRBJ2-5	TGTGCCTGGAGTGGAAATAGCGGGGGCCAAGAGACCCAGTACTTC	CAWSGNSGGQETQYF
NA	TRBV12-5	once	TRBJ2-3	TGTGCTAGTGGTTTGGGACTACGGGGTACGCAGTATTTT	CASGLGLRGTQYF
TRBD1	TRBV2	once	TRBJ2-2	TGTGCCACCTGGGGACAGGGGGTATCTGGGGAGCTGTTTTTT	CATWGQGVSGELFF
TRBD1	TRBV7-6	NA	TRBJ1-5	TGTGCCAGCAGCTTGGGACAGGGGAATAGCAATCAGCCCCAGCATTTT	CASSLGQGNSNQPQHF
NA	TRBV7-2	NA	TRBJ2-4	TGTGCCAGCAGCGAGAGGGGGGGCGCGGGCAAAAACATTCAGTACTTC	CASSERGGAGKNIQYF
NA	TRBV2	once	TRBJ2-3	TGTGCCAGCAGTGGTAGCGGAGATACGCAGTATTTT	CASSGSGDTQYF
NA	TRBV6-1	NA	TRBJ1-2	TGTGCCAGCAGATCAGGCAGGACGGGGGTATATGGCTACACCTTC	CASRSGRTGVYGYTF
TRBD2	TRBV7-6	NA	TRBJ2-1	TGTGCCAGCAGCTCGCCACTAGCGGGGACCTACAATGAGCAGTTCTTC	CASSSPLAGTYNEQFF
NA	TRBV5-4	NA	TRBJ2-7	TGTGCCAGCAGCTTGGACCGAACGGGAGAGCAGTACTTC	CASSLDRTGEQYF
TRBD2	TRBV9	few	TRBJ2-7	TGTGCCAGCAGCCCCTACCAGGTTACTAGCGGGGGGAGGGACGAGCAGTACTTC	CASSPYQVTSGGRDEQYF
TRBD2	TRBV6-5	NA	TRBJ2-5	TGTGCCAGCACAACCCCGGGCGGGGGACAGACCCAGTACTTC	CASTTPGGGQTQYF
TRBD2	TRBV6-5	NA	TRBJ2-3	TGTGCCAGCAGTTACCCGGCTAGCGGAGATTATACGCAGTATTTT	CASSYPASGDYTQYF
NA	TRBV5-1	few	TRBJ1-4	TGCGCCAGCAGCTTCGGGGTAGATGAAAAACTGTTTTTT	CASSFGVDEKLFF
TRBD1	TRBV18	NA	TRBJ1-2	TGTGCCAGCTCGCTGACAGGGCTAGACTATGGCTACACCTTC	CASSLTGLDYGYTF
NA	TRBV27	NA	TRBJ1-6	TGTGCCAGCAGTTTCGGCTATAATTCACCCCTCCACTTT	CASSFGYNSPLHF
TRBD1	TRBV4-3	NA	TRBJ2-7	TGCGCCAGCAGCCGTGGGACAGGGGCCGTTTACGAGCAGTACTTC	CASSRGTGAVYEQYF
NA	TRBV2	NA	TRBJ1-6	TGTGCCAGCAGCGGACAGTCGGGCTCACCCCTCCACTTT	CASSGQSGSPLHF
TRBD1	TRBV27	NA	TRBJ1-5	TGTGCCAGCAGTCAGGGGGCGGACAATCAGCCCCAGCATTTT	CASSQGADNQPQHF
NA	TRBV11-2	once	TRBJ2-7	TGTGCCAGCAGCACAGAATCATGGGAGCAGTACTTC	CASSTESWEQYF
NA	TRBV6-1	NA	TRBJ2-1	TGTGCCACCGCACTGCGGAGAACTCGGGATGAGCAGTTCTTC	CATALRRTRDEQFF
NA	TRBV5-4	NA	TRBJ1-1	TGTGCCAGCAGCGGGGGGTTGGAAGCTTTCTTT	CASSGGLEAFF
NA	TRBV6-6	NA	TRBJ2-3	TGTGCCAGCAGCGAGCAGGGATTTCATACGCAGTATTTT	CASSEQGFHTQYF
NA	TRBV5-1	NA	TRBJ1-4	TGCGCCAGCAGCTTGGGCCAGACCGGGGAAAAACTGTTTTTT	CASSLGQTGEKLFF
NA	TRBV28	few	TRBJ1-4	TGTGCCAGCAGTTACGAGACAGCTAATGAAAAACTGTTTTTT	CASSYETANEKLFF
TRBD2	TRBV5-5	few	TRBJ2-3	TGTGCCAGCACCGTTTTTTACGGGACTATGGGCACAGATACGCAGTATTTT	CASTVFYGTMGTDTQYF
TRBD1	TRBV5-1	NA	TRBJ2-1	TGCGCCAGCAGCGTGAGACAGGGGCTGGACAATGAGCAGTTCTTC	CASSVRQGLDNEQFF
NA	TRBV5-4	NA	TRBJ2-2	TGTGCCAGCAGTAAGAACACCGGGGAGCTGTTTTTT	CASSKNTGELFF
TRBD1	TRBV5-1	NA	TRBJ1-6	TGCGCCAGCAGTGGAGACAGGGTTTCACCCCTCCACTTT	CASSGDRVSPLHF
NA	TRBV6-1	NA	TRBJ1-5	TGTGCCAGCAGCCAAAGCAATCAGCCCCAGCATTTT	CASSQSNQPQHF